The 13 T cell receptor beta chains below were found in one sample sequenced in a study of cytomegalovirus exposure and HLA in healthy donors. The primer mix had 60 Vbeta and 13 Jbeta primers. TCRdb's copy holds only in-frame clones and misses some; the assay was immunoSEQ multiplex PCR. The repertoire holds approximately 160,000 clones, with about 80% as singletons. Sequenced: PBMCs. The receptors were gathered from a man aged 18 to 35 in good health and CMV-seropositive.

The V gene is TRBV6-1, the J gene TRBJ2-1; 7 nucleotides match TRBD1. The J segment lost 7 bases and the V segment lost 4 bases, leaving 10 bases of the junction unmatched. This CDR3 region has 15 residues. From germline, CDR1 is MNHNS and CDR2 SASEGT. The CDR3 DNA is TGTGCCAGCAGTGCGCCCGGGACAGAGCTTAATGAGCAGTTCTTC. Translation gives CASSAPGTELNEQFF.

The CDR3 DNA is TGCAGCGTTGAAGGGATGATGCGACAGAGCGGGGAAGCTTTCTTT. Its protein is CSVEGMMRQSGEAFF. V and J are TRBV29-1 and TRBJ1-1; D is perhaps TRBD1 (5 bases). From germline, CDR1 is SQVTM and CDR2 ANQGSEA. V lost 1 base, J lost 8 bases, and 20 bases lay in between. The CDR3 has 15 amino acids.

In its sample, this clone was seen once. The CDR3 loop reads CASSQGGGSYEQYF. CDR3 in DNA: TGTGCCAGCAGCCAGGGGGGTGGCTCCTACGAGCAGTACTTC. V usage is TRBV4-2 and J usage is TRBJ2-7; a weak D match, TRBD2 (6 bases). The germline CDR1 and CDR2 sequences are LGHNA and YNFKEQ. Trimming removed 3 bases from V and 0 bases from J, with 9 bases in between. The CDR3 is 14 residues long.

About this clone: Other DNA variants within this sample encode the same CDR3. The gene calls are TRBV5-6 and TRBJ2-7; D not certain. CDR1 SGHDT and CDR2 YYEEEE come from the germline V gene. V was trimmed by 0 bases and J by 2 bases, leaving 6 bases between them. The CDR3 extends over 13 amino acids. The CDR3 DNA is TGTGCCAGCAGCTTGGACAGTACCTACGAGCAGTACTTC. It specifies CASSLDSTYEQYF. The complete variable domain, with remaining parts taken from reference TRBV5-6 and TRBJ2-7, reads DAGVTQSPTHLIKTRGQQVTLRCSPKSGHDTVSWYQQALGQGPQFIFQYYEEEERQRGNFPDRFSGHQFPNYSSELNVNALLLGDSALYLCASSLDSTYEQYFGPGTRLTVT.

This clone appeared a single time. The chain has TRBV7-9 and TRBJ1-4; D is ambiguous. Germline V gene data show CDR1 as SEHNR and CDR2 as FQNEAQ (reference sequence). The CDR3 has 14 residues. Trimming left V 0 bases short and J 7 bases short, with 9 bases between. The CDR3: CASSLAEYGEKLFF. The CDR3 DNA follows: TGTGCCAGCAGCTTAGCAGAGTATGGTGAAAAACTGTTTTTT.

The chain uses TRBV2 and TRBJ2-2; 7 nucleotides align to TRBD1. J lost 4 bases, V lost 2 bases, and 7 bases had no gene match. The CDR3 has 16 amino acids. Germline assignment: CDR1 SNHLY and CDR2 FYNNEI. This chain's CDR3 is CASSESRTGSTGELFF. As DNA, the CDR3 is TGTGCCAGCAGTGAATCACGGACAGGTAGCACCGGGGAGCTGTTTTTT.

This chain connects TRBV19 to TRBJ2-1; TRBD1 agrees at 9 bases. CDR3 length: 15 amino acids. V was clipped by 8 bases and J by 4 bases; unmatched bases: 9. Germline V gives CDR1 LNHDA, CDR2 SQIVND (reference sequence). CDR3 amino acids: CASRPGTGLYNEQFF. CDR3 in DNA: TGTGCCAGTCGCCCCGGGACAGGGCTTTACAATGAGCAGTTCTTC.

V gene TRBV21-1 combines with J gene TRBJ1-4. TRBV21-1 is flagged as a pseudogene. The CDR3 length is 15 residues. The CDR3 spells CASSSNGGGWWKLFF. CDR3 DNA sequence: TGTGCCAGCAGCTCGAACGGGGGGGGTTGGTGGAAACTGTTTTTT.

V and J are TRBV6-1 and TRBJ2-1; tentatively, D is TRBD1 (6 bases). Trimming shortened V by 1 base and J by 2 bases, and 12 bases separated the two germline ends. Germline-derived CDR1 and CDR2 are MNHNS and SASEGT. The CDR3 extends over 16 amino acids. CDR3 in DNA: TGTGCCAGCAGTGAAGATCCAGGGGTTACCTACAATGAGCAGTTCTTC. Its translation: CASSEDPGVTYNEQFF.

In DNA, the CDR3 is TGTGCCAGCAGTTTAAGGGGACAAACTATGAACACTGAAGCTTTCTTT. Translated: CASSLRGQTMNTEAFF. V and J are TRBV27 and TRBJ1-1; D may be TRBD1 (6 bases). The CDR3 is made up of 16 amino acids. Trimming took off 2 bases at V and 0 bases at J, with 13 bases between the two ends. The germline V gene has CDR1 MNHEY and CDR2 SMNVEV (reference sequence).

The V call is TRBV2, the J call TRBJ1-2, with 7 bases aligning to TRBD1. The CDR3 spans 15 residues. J lost 0 bases, V lost 8 bases, and 9 bases had no gene match. Germline V gene sequence: CDR1 SNHLY, CDR2 FYNNEI. The CDR3 DNA follows: TGTGCCAGCGAGTCAGGGGGAAGTTCTAACTATGGCTACACCTTC. Translation: CASESGGSSNYGYTF.

This clone has just a few counts. The V and J genes are TRBV18 and TRBJ1-1; the match to TRBD1 covers 9 bases. Germline assignment: CDR1 KGHSH and CDR2 LQKENI. This CDR3 has 16 amino acids. The junction had 5 bases not matched to a gene; V was cut back by 3 bases and J by 0 bases. In DNA form, the CDR3 reads TGTGCCAGCTCACCTACAGGGGGCTGGATGAACACTGAAGCTTTCTTT. This sequence encodes CASSPTGGWMNTEAFF.

The chain combines TRBV9 with TRBJ2-3; TRBD2 aligns across 7 bases. CDR1 is SGDLS and CDR2 is YYNGEE in the germline V gene. The CDR3 is 14 amino acids. V was clipped by 4 bases and J by 2 bases; unmatched bases: 4. The CDR3 sequence: CASSSRDYTDTQYF. The DNA of the CDR3 is TGTGCCAGCAGCTCCCGGGACTACACAGATACGCAGTATTTT. The whole variable domain, remainder taken from reference TRBV9 and TRBJ2-3, is DSGVTQTPKHLITATGQRVTLRCSPRSGDLSVYWYQQSLDQGLQFLIQYYNGEERAKGNILERFSAQQFPDLHSELNLSSLELGDSALYFCASSSRDYTDTQYFGPGTRLTVL.